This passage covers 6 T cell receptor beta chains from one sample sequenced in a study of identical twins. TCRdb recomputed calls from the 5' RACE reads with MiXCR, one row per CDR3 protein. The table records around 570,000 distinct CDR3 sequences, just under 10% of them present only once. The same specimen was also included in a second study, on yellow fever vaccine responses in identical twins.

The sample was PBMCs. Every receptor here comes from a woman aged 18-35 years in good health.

CDR3 protein: CASRLGGQETQYF. The DNA for the CDR3 is TGTGCCAGCAGACTGGGAGGGCAAGAGACCCAGTACTTC. The J gene is TRBJ2-5, the V gene TRBV6-6; TRBD2 agrees at 7 bases. Per the germline V gene, CDR1 is MNHNY and CDR2 is SVGAGI (reference sequence). With 6 bases clipped from V and 2 bases from J, the junction kept 3 bases outside the gene matches. This CDR3 has 13 amino acids.

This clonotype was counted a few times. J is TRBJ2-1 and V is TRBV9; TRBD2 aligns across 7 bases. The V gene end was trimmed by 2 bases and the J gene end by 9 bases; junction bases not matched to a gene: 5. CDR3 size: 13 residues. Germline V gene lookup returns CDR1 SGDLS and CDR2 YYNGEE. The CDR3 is CASSVGRLAEQFF. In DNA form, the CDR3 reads TGTGCCAGCAGCGTTGGTCGACTAGCTGAGCAGTTCTTC.

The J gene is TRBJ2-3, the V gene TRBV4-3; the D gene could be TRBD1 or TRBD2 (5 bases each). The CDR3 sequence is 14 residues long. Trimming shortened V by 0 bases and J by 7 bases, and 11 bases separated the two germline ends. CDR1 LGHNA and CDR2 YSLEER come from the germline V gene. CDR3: CASSQDLGDHTQYF. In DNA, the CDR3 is TGCGCCAGCAGCCAAGATCTAGGGGACCATACGCAGTATTTT.

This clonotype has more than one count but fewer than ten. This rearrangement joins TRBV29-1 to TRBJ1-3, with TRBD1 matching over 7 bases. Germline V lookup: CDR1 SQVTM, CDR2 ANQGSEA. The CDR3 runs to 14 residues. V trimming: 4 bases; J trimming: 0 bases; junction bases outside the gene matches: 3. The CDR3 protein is CSVARDSSGNTIYF. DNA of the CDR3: TGCAGCGTTGCGAGGGACAGCTCTGGAAACACCATATATTTT. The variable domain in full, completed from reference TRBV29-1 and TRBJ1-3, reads SAVISQKPSRDICQRGTSLTIQCQVDSQVTMMFWYRQQPGQSLTLIATANQGSEATYESGFVIDKFPISRPNLTFSTLTVSNMSPEDSSIYLCSVARDSSGNTIYFGEGSWLTVV.

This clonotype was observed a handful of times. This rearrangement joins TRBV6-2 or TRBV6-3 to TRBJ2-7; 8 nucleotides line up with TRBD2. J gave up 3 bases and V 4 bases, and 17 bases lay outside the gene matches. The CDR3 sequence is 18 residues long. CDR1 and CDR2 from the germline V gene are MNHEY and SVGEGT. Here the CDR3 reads CASSLPRSSGGYYYEQYF. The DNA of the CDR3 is TGTGCCAGCAGTTTACCTCGATCAAGCGGGGGCTACTACTACGAGCAGTACTTC.

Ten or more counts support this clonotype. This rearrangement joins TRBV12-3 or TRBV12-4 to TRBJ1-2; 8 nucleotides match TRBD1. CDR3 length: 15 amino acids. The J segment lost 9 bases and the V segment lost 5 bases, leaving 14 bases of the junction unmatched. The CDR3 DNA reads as TGTGCCAGCAGTAAAGCAGGGGGCGGGGAACGGAGCTACACCTTC. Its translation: CASSKAGGGERSYTF.